This TCR beta chain emerged from a study of T cell responses to AZD1222 COVID-19 vaccine. CDR3 size: 18 residues. The ends lost 3 bases at V and 3 bases at J; junction bases unmatched: 9. Germline assignment: CDR1 MNHNS and CDR2 SASEGT. Clones were sequenced by immunoSEQ multiplex PCR, and TCRdb holds only the in-frame ones, with some missing. The sample records 110,000 to 150,000 clones, 85% to 90% being singletons. Study-wide findings and caveats: The breadth and depth of Spike-specific TCRs increased once two AZD1222 doses had been given.

Note on this clone: The antigen is not known.

Sequenced here: peripheral blood, sampled on day 0 of AZD1222 vaccination. The chain links TRBV6-1 to TRBJ2-1, with 12 bases that match TRBD2. The TCR sequence derives from an adult in good health. CDR3 DNA sequence: TGTGCCAGCAGTGATTCGGGACTAGCGGGCCTCCACTACAATGAGCAGTTCTTC. Translation: CASSDSGLAGLHYNEQFF.